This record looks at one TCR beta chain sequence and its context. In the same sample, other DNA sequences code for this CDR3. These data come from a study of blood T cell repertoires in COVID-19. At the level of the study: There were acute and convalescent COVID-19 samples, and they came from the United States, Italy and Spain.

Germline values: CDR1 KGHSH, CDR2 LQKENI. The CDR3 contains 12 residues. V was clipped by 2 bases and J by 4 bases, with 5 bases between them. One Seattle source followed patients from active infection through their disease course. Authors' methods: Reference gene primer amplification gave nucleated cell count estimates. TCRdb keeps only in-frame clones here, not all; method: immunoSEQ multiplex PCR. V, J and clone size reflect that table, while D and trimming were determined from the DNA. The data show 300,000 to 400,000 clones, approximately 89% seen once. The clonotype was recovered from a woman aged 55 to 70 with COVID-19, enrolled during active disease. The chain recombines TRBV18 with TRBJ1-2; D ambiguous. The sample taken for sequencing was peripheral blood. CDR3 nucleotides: TGTGCCAGCTCACCAGGAGGCTATGGCTACACCTTC. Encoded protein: CASSPGGYGYTF.